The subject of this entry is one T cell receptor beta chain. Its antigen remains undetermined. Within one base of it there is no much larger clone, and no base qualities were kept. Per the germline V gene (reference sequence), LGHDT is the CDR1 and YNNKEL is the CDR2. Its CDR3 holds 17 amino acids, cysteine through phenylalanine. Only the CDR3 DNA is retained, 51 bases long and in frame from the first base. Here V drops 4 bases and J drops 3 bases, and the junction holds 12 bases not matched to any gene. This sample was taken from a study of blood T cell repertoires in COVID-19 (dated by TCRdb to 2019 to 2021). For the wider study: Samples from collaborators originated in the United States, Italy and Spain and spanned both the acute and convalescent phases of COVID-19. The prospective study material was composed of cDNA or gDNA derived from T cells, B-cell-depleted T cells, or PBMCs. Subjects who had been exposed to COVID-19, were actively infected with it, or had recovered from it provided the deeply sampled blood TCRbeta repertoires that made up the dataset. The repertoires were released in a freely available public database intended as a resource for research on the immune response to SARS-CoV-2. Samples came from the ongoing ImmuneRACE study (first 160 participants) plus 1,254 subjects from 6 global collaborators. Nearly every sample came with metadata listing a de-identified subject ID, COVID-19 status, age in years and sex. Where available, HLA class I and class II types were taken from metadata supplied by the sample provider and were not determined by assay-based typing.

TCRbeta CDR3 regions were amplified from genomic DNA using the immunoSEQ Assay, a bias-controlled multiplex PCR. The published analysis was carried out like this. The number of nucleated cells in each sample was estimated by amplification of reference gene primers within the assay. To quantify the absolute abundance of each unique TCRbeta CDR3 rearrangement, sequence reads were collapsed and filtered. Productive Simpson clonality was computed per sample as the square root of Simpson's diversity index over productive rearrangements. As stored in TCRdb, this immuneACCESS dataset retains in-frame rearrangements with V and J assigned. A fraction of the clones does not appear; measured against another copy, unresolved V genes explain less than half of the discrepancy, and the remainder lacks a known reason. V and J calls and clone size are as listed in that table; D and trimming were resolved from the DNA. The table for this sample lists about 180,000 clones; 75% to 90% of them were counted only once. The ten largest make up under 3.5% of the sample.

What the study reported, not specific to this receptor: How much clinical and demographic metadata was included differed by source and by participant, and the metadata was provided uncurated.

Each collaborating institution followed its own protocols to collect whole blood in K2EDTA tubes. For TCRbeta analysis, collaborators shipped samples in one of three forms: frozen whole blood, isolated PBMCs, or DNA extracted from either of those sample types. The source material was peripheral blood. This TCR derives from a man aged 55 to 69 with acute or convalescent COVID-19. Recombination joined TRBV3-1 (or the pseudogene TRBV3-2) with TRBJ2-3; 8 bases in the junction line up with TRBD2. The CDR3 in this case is CASSPTQYAGGTDTQYF. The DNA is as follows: TGTGCCAGCAGCCCGACCCAGTACGCGGGAGGAACAGATACGCAGTATTTT.